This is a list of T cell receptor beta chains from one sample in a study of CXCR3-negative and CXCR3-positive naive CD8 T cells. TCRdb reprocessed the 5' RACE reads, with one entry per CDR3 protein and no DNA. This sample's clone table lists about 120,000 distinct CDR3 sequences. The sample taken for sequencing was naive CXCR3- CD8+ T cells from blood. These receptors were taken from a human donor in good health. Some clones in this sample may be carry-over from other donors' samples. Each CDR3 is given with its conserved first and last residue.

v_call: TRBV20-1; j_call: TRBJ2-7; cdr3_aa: CSAREVGQSYEQYF
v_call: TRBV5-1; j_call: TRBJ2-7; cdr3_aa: CASSSRPWDVLLAAYEQYF
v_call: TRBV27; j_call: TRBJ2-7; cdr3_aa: CASSLRWSYEQYF
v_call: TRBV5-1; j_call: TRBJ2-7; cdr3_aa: CASSAGRDHSYEQYF
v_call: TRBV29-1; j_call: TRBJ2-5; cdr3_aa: CSAEGRLETQYF
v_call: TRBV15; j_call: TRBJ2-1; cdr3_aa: CATSSRRDYNEQFF
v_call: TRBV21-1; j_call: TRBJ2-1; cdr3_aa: CASTLRGLAGRSYNEQFF
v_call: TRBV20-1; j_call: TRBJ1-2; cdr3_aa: CSAPEGDFSVNYGYTF
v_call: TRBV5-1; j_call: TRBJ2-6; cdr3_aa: CASSDRGGRGPFPSGANVLTF
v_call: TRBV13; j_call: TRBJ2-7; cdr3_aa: CASSLYGLAKNEQYF
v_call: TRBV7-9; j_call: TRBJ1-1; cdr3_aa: CASSPGDISTEAFF
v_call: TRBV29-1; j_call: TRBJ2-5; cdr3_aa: CSVVWGETQYF
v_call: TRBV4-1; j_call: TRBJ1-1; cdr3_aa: CASSQEAAMNTEAFF
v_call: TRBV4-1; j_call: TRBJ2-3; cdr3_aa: CASSQGLDTQYF
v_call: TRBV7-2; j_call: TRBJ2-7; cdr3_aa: CASRPTSGDYEQYF
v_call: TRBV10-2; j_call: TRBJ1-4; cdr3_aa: CASGGDSNEKLFF
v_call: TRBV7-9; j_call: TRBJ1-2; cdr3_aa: CASSPRDRAGYGYTF
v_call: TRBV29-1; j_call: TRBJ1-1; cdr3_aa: CSVEGTIQGLGTEAFF
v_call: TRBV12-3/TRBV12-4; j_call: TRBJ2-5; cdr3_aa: CASSLGQLETQYF
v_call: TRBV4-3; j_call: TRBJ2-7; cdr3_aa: CASSQDRGTGYEQYF
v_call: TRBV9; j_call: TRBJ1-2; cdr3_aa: CASSPGTGGSGYTF
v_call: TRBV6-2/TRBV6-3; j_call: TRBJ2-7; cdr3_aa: CASSYSLANTGEQYF
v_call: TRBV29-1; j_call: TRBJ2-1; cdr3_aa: CSVETYNEQFF
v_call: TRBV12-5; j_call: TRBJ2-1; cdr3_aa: CASGPGVATYNEQFF
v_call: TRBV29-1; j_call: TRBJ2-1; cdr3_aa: CSLLGEGQGHYSYNEQFF
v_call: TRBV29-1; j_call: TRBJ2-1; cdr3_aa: CSVVGQGSGQFF
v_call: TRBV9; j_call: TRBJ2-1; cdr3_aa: CASSVGLAGIYNEQFF
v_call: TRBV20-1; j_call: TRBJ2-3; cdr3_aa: CSAREESVFDYLSTDTQYF
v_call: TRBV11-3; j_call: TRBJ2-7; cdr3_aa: CASSPRGPEQYF
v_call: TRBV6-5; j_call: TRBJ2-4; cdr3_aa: CASSYVDGGLAKNIQYF
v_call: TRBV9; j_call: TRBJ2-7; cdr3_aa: CASSVVGDPYEQYF
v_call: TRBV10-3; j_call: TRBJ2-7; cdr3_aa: CAISGQGATYEQYF
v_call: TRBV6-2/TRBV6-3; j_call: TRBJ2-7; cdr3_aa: CASSYSLQGVPYEQYF
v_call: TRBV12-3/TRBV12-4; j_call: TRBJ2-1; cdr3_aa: CASSKGGHNEQFF
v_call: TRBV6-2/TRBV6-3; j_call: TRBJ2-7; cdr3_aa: CATKSTGGTAYEQYF
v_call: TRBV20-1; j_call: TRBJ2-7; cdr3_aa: CSVPNPSEQYF
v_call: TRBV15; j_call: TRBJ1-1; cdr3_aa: CATSRDREAMNTEAFF
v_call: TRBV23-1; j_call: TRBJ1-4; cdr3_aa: CASSCPATNEKLFF